This T cell receptor (beta chain) stems from a study of metastatic and nonmetastatic thyroid tumors. Ahead of thyroid surgery, no patient had received treatment of any kind. TCRdb re-clonotyped the PCR reads via MiXCR. The sample includes 60,000 or so clones, more than 3.5% of them seen just once. Trimming took 4 bases from V and 5 from J; bases not matched to a gene: 10. The CDR3 spans 15 residues. Germline assignment: CDR1 SGHKS and CDR2 YYEKEE (reference sequence). This clone appeared many times. The chain recombines TRBV5-5 with TRBJ2-7; the match to TRBD1 covers 9 bases. This TCR was recovered from a female donor with papillary thyroid cancer or a benign thyroid nodule (not recorded which). Some clones in this sample may be carry-over from other donors' samples. The sequenced material came from blood. In nucleotides, the CDR3 is TGTGCCAGCAGCCATCCGGGACAGGGTTTCCACGAGCAGTACTTC. Its translation: CASSHPGQGFHEQYF.